This TCR beta chain was recovered during a study of T cell repertoires in cytomegalovirus infection (dated by TCRdb to the late 2010s). Background for the entire study: Because public TCR beta signatures pointed to carriage of CMV infection together with the matching HLA type, the HLA type of each donor mattered for the analysis.

The germline V gene sets CDR1 to MNHEY and CDR2 to SVGAGI. The CDR3 measures 13 amino acids from cysteine to phenylalanine. Only the CDR3 DNA stays, 39 bases, in frame from base 1. V drops 2 bases and J drops 6 bases, leaving 9 bases in between. The sample was run on an Illumina HiSeq 1500. Using fastp at Q25 and MiXCR, TCRdb reprocessed the public reads and kept productive beta chains. Under each unique CDR3 protein, matching rows form one entry showing the most common genes and DNA. Within this sample are fewer than 250,000 distinct CDR3 sequences, with around 12% of them counted one time only. The ten largest account for under 2% of the sample. Study-level results and caveats: The ex vivo response was dominated by HLA-C-restricted CMV-specific TCR beta clonotypes, which also provided the single most frequent clonotype in two of eight donors. In both this cohort and an independent cohort of approximately 350 donors, the cumulative frequency of public TCR beta family members distinguished carriers of CMV infection plus the relevant HLA type.

In regard to this clonotype: This clone's antigen is unknown. There are no base qualities to consult, and no much larger clone falls within one base.

Specimen: PBMCs. The clonotype comes from a human donor in good health (CMV status not recorded). Some clones in this sample may be carry-over from other donors' samples. The rearranged segments are TRBV6-5 and TRBJ2-3; TRBD2 is a weak D gene call, 6 bases matching. The sequenced DNA: TGTGCCAGCAGTTACGGCGGGGAGGATACGCAGTATTTT. The resulting protein is CASSYGGEDTQYF.